This T cell receptor beta chain was observed in a study of shared clonotypes between healthy human individuals. Points from the study as a whole: Estimated clonotype richness was generally higher in naive than memory subsets.

This clone was seen only once. What it binds is unknown. Germline loops: CDR1 MNHEY, CDR2 SVGAGI. The V end lost 10 bases, the J end lost 7 bases, and 17 bases lay between the germline ends. CDR3 size: 13 residues. Some clones are missing from TCRdb's copy, which holds only in-frame ones; the method was immunoSEQ multiplex PCR. Of millions of clones in the sample, around 95% were seen once. The chain is built from TRBV6-5 and TRBJ2-1; a possible D gene is TRBD2 (8 bases). This TCR derives from a man aged 18 to 29 in good health. The sequenced sample consisted of naive CD4+ T cells sorted from blood. The subset here: CD45RA+ positively selected. The CDR3 loop reads CATRTGGGNEQFF. The DNA of the CDR3 is TGTGCCACCAGGACAGGCGGGGGGAATGAGCAGTTCTTC.